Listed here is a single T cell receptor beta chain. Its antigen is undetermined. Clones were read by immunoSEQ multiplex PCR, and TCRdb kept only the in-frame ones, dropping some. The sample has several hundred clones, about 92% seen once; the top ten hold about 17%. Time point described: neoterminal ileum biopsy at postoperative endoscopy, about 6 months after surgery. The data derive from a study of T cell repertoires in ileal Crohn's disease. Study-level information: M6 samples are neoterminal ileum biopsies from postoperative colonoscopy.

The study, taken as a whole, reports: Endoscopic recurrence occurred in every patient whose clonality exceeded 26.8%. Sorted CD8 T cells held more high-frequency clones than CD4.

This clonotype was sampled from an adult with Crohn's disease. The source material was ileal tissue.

The CDR3 protein is CASNWTSGDYEQYF. The CDR3 bases are TGTGCCAGCAATTGGACTAGCGGAGACTACGAGCAGTACTTC. This rearrangement joins TRBV7-2 to TRBJ2-7; TRBD2 aligns across 10 bases. From germline, CDR1 is SGHTA and CDR2 FQGNSA. The CDR3 extends over 14 amino acids. V was clipped by 7 bases and J by 3 bases; unmatched bases: 6.